One and the same sample provided the 23 T cell receptor beta chains below, sequenced in a study of neurological immune-mediated disorders. TCRdb re-analysed the 5' RACE reads in MiXCR, keeping a single row per CDR3 protein. Among approximately 59,000 distinct CDR3 sequences listed, about 5% were seen once. Sequenced sample: PBMCs. The receptors come from a human donor with multiple sclerosis. The donor label of this sample is uncertain.

There are many counts of this clonotype. CDR3 in amino acids: CASSPVPGTGTYNEQFF. In nucleotides, the CDR3 is TGTGCCAGCAGTCCGGTCCCCGGGACAGGGACCTACAATGAGCAGTTCTTC. This rearrangement joins TRBV6-5 to TRBJ2-1, with 9 positions matching TRBD1. V trimming: 5 bases; J trimming: 2 bases; junction bases outside the gene matches: 10. The V gene's germline CDR1 is MNHEY and CDR2 SVGAGI. The CDR3 spans 17 residues.

This clonotype was detected ten times or more. CDR3 DNA: TGCGCCAGCAGCTCCGAAACTAGCAATGAGCAGTTCTTC. Amino acid sequence: CASSSETSNEQFF. The rearrangement joins TRBV5-1 to TRBJ2-1, with TRBD2 as a possible D gene (5 bases). Trimming removed 3 bases at V and 6 bases at J, with 10 bases between. Germline CDR1 reads SGHRS; CDR2 reads YFSETQ. This CDR3 spans 13 amino acids.

The table lists this clonotype with many counts. The chain carries TRBV20-1 and TRBJ1-5, with D uncertain. This CDR3 is built from 15 residues. CDR1 DFQATT and CDR2 SNEGSKA come from the germline V gene (reference sequence). Trimming removed 1 base at V and 3 bases at J, with 13 bases between. The CDR3 reads CSARVSGLLNQPQHF. The DNA of the CDR3 is TGCAGTGCTAGAGTATCCGGACTGCTCAATCAGCCCCAGCATTTT.

Many counts were recorded for this clonotype. The CDR3 region has the DNA TGTGCCACCAGTGATGGGGCCCAGACGTTAAATGGTGAGCAGTTCTTC. Translated, it gives CATSDGAQTLNGEQFF. The gene calls are TRBV24-1 and TRBJ2-1; TRBD1 might be the D (5 bases). Trimming took off 3 bases at V and 9 bases at J, with 20 bases between the two ends. The germline CDR1 and CDR2 sequences are KGHDR and SFDVKD. The CDR3 is made up of 16 amino acids.

The table lists this clonotype with many counts. This rearrangement joins TRBV15 to TRBJ1-5; D not resolved. CDR1 and CDR2 (germline): LNHNV, YYDKDF (reference sequence). The CDR3 has 17 amino acids. Trimming removed 0 bases from V and 2 bases from J, with 14 bases in between. CDR3 sequence reads: CATSRDAGKGGNQPQHF. In DNA, the CDR3 is TGTGCCACCAGCAGAGATGCTGGGAAGGGTGGCAATCAGCCCCAGCATTTT.

This clonotype was counted ten times or more. This chain uses TRBV7-8 with TRBJ1-6; D call uncertain. The length of the CDR3 is 17 residues. Trimming stripped 0 bases from V and 9 bases from J, with 18 bases between. Per germline, CDR1 SGHVS and CDR2 FQNEAQ. The DNA of the CDR3 is TGTGCCAGCAGCTTAGCGCTAAATGGTTATAGGGCTTCACCCCTCCACTTT. As protein: CASSLALNGYRASPLHF.

This clonotype was detected many times. The CDR3 DNA reads as TGCAGTGCTAGAGATGAGGGAGCCGGGGCCCAGTACTTC. Protein: CSARDEGAGAQYF. The rearrangement uses TRBV20-1 and TRBJ2-5; D is possibly TRBD2 (5 bases). Germline V gene sequence: CDR1 DFQATT, CDR2 SNEGSKA (reference sequence). V lost 0 bases to trimming and J lost 9 bases, with 14 bases between them. The CDR3 contains 13 residues.

This clonotype came up many times. The V gene is TRBV29-1, the J gene TRBJ1-1, with 8 bases matching TRBD1. The CDR3 runs to 13 residues. V lost 5 bases and J lost 4; bases outside the gene matches: 6. Per the germline V gene, CDR1 is SQVTM and CDR2 is ANQGSEA. CDR3 sequence reads: CSVSRGPGTEAFF. In nucleotides, the CDR3 is TGCAGCGTTTCCAGGGGGCCCGGCACTGAAGCTTTCTTT. The entire variable domain, with the rest obtained from reference TRBV29-1 and TRBJ1-1, is as follows: SAVISQKPSRDICQRGTSLTIQCQVDSQVTMMFWYRQQPGQSLTLIATANQGSEATYESGFVIDKFPISRPNLTFSTLTVSNMSPEDSSIYLCSVSRGPGTEAFFGQGTRLTVV.

At least ten counts were recorded for this clonotype. The gene calls are TRBV5-1 and TRBJ1-2; D gene ambiguous. The V end lost 0 bases, the J end lost 1 base, and 7 bases lay between the germline ends. Germline lookup yields CDR1 SGHRS and CDR2 YFSETQ. The CDR3 has 14 residues. Here the CDR3 DNA reads TGCGCCAGCAGCTTGGGTGGGCTTAACTATGGCTACACCTTC. Its protein product is CASSLGGLNYGYTF. Full variable domain (rest looked up from reference TRBV5-1 and TRBJ1-2): KAGVTQTPRYLIKTRGQQVTLSCSPISGHRSVSWYQQTPGQGLQFLFEYFSETQRNKGNFPGRFSGRQFSNSRSEMNVSTLELGDSALYLCASSLGGLNYGYTFGSGTRLTVV.

This clonotype came up many times. The chain joins TRBV20-1 to TRBJ2-7; 9 nucleotides agree with TRBD2. V shed 0 bases and J 5 bases; nucleotides not matched to a gene: 8. There are 15 residues in the CDR3. In germline, CDR1 is DFQATT, CDR2 SNEGSKA (reference sequence). CDR3 region: CSARDGSGGSHEQYF. The CDR3, as DNA: TGCAGTGCTAGAGATGGCAGCGGGGGGTCGCACGAGCAGTACTTC.

This clonotype was observed at least ten times. V and J are TRBV20-1 and TRBJ1-1; D unclear. The CDR3 contains 14 residues. Germline assignment: CDR1 DFQATT and CDR2 SNEGSKA (reference sequence). The V end was cut by 0 bases, the J end by 3 bases, with 11 bases between. CDR3 DNA: TGCAGTGCTAGAGACAGGTTTGCGTACACTGAAGCTTTCTTT. Translated, it gives CSARDRFAYTEAFF.

This clonotype was seen ten or more times. The genes are TRBV5-1 and TRBJ1-2; the match to TRBD1 covers 7 bases. With V trimmed by 3 bases and J by 6 bases, 8 bases remained unmatched. This CDR3 is built from 14 residues. From germline, CDR1 is SGHRS and CDR2 YFSETQ. The CDR3 is CASSSQNRGDGYTF. CDR3 bases: TGCGCCAGCAGCTCGCAAAACAGGGGAGATGGCTACACCTTC. The complete variable domain, with remaining parts taken from reference TRBV5-1 and TRBJ1-2, reads KAGVTQTPRYLIKTRGQQVTLSCSPISGHRSVSWYQQTPGQGLQFLFEYFSETQRNKGNFPGRFSGRQFSNSRSEMNVSTLELGDSALYLCASSSQNRGDGYTFGSGTRLTVV.

In this sample, this clonotype turned up many times. The chain links TRBV5-1 to TRBJ1-5; 7 bases match TRBD1. V lost 4 bases, J lost 7 bases, and 8 bases stayed unmatched. The CDR3 extends over 14 amino acids. CDR1 is SGHRS and CDR2 is YFSETQ in the germline V gene. The CDR3 here is CASSATGEGQPQHF. In nucleotides, the CDR3 is TGCGCCAGCAGCGCCACAGGGGAGGGGCAGCCCCAGCATTTT.

There are many counts of this clonotype. V usage is TRBV5-1 and J usage is TRBJ1-1; possibly TRBD1 for D (5 bases). The V gene's germline CDR1 is SGHRS and CDR2 YFSETQ. V dropped 2 bases and J dropped 0 bases, with 11 bases sitting between them. This CDR3 region has 15 residues. The CDR3 here is CASSFGQGVNTEAFF. The DNA for the CDR3 is TGCGCCAGCAGCTTCGGGCAGGGAGTGAACACTGAAGCTTTCTTT.

This clonotype was seen at least ten times. V is TRBV7-2 and J is TRBJ2-2; 7 bases map to TRBD1. The germline V gene has CDR1 SGHTA and CDR2 FQGNSA. This CDR3 region has 14 residues. V shed 9 bases, J shed 0 bases, and the junction held 4 bases outside the gene matches. The CDR3 coding sequence is TGTGCCAGGGGCGGACAGGCGAACACCGGGGAGCTGTTTTTT. This sequence encodes CARGGQANTGELFF.

The V call is TRBV29-1, the J call TRBJ2-2, with unresolved D. This CDR3 region has 14 residues. Between the trimmed V and J ends, which lost 4 bases and 0 bases, there was a span of 9 bases. CDR1 is SQVTM and CDR2 is ANQGSEA in the germline V gene. CDR3 sequence (DNA): TGCAGCGTTGCGGTAGCTACGAACACCGGGGAGCTGTTTTTT. This sequence encodes CSVAVATNTGELFF.

This clonotype has a count of ten or more. This chain uses TRBV7-8 with TRBJ2-1, with 16 bases that match TRBD2. Per germline, CDR1 SGHVS and CDR2 FQNEAQ. V was clipped by 3 bases and J by 2 bases; unmatched bases: 13. The CDR3 runs to 21 residues. The CDR3, as DNA: TGTGCCAGCAGCTTTAGTTGGGGACTAGCGGGGGGGCCGAGCGCCTACAATGAGCAGTTCTTC. The encoded protein is CASSFSWGLAGGPSAYNEQFF.

This clonotype was counted ten times or more. The rearrangement links TRBV15 to TRBJ1-2, with a tentative D call TRBD1 (6 bases). This CDR3 region has 16 residues. Trimming shortened V by 0 bases and J by 2 bases, and 13 bases separated the two germline ends. Germline CDR1 is LNHNV and CDR2 is YYDKDF (reference sequence). The DNA for the CDR3 is TGTGCCACCAGCAGAGATCGTCTGCAGGGGAACTATGGCTACACCTTC. Translated: CATSRDRLQGNYGYTF.

This clonotype was seen more than once but under ten times. A much larger clone differs by one base, so this may be a read error. The chain is built from TRBV5-5 and TRBJ2-1; no definite D call. The CDR3 loop spans 13 amino acids. From germline, CDR1 is SGHKS and CDR2 YYEKEE (reference sequence). The CDR3 spells CANSLSSYNEQFF. CDR3 nucleotide sequence: TGTGCCAACAGCCTGAGCTCCTACAATGAGCAGTTCTTC.

This clonotype was seen repeatedly, ten times or more. V usage is TRBV5-1 and J usage is TRBJ1-1, with TRBD1 as a possible D gene (6 bases). This CDR3 region has 14 residues. Germline CDR1 reads SGHRS; CDR2 reads YFSETQ. Trimming shortened V by 4 bases and J by 4 bases, and 14 bases separated the two germline ends. CDR3 sequence reads: CASSIPSRGTEAFF. The CDR3 DNA sequence: TGCGCCAGCAGCATCCCCTCCAGGGGCACTGAAGCTTTCTTT. Drawing the rest from reference TRBV5-1 and TRBJ1-1, the complete variable domain is KAGVTQTPRYLIKTRGQQVTLSCSPISGHRSVSWYQQTPGQGLQFLFEYFSETQRNKGNFPGRFSGRQFSNSRSEMNVSTLELGDSALYLCASSIPSRGTEAFFGQGTRLTVV.

There are many counts of this clonotype. The chain is built from TRBV4-2 and TRBJ2-2, with 8 positions matching TRBD1. Germline V gives CDR1 LGHNA, CDR2 YNFKEQ. With 4 bases clipped from V and 0 bases from J, the junction kept 7 bases outside the gene matches. The CDR3 is 17 amino acids. Here the CDR3 DNA reads TGTGCCAGCAGCCCGGAGCAGGGGGCCTCGAACACCGGGGAGCTGTTTTTT. Protein product: CASSPEQGASNTGELFF.

This clonotype was counted many times. This chain connects TRBV29-1 to TRBJ2-3; the match to TRBD2 covers 7 bases. Germline CDR1 reads SQVTM; CDR2 reads ANQGSEA. This CDR3 has 17 amino acids. Trimming cost V 1 base and J 0 bases; bases outside gene matches: 10. In DNA form, the CDR3 reads TGCAGCGTTGAAGGGGGGGGGTCTCACCCTAGCACAGATACGCAGTATTTT. Amino acids: CSVEGGGSHPSTDTQYF.

There are many counts of this clonotype. V gene TRBV2 combines with J gene TRBJ2-1; 8 bases align to TRBD2. The germline gives CDR1 SNHLY, CDR2 FYNNEI. This CDR3 region has 11 residues. V lost 11 bases and J lost 3; bases outside the gene matches: 0. CDR3 sequence reads: CAAGGYNEQFF. CDR3 sequence (DNA): TGTGCCGCGGGAGGCTACAATGAGCAGTTCTTC.